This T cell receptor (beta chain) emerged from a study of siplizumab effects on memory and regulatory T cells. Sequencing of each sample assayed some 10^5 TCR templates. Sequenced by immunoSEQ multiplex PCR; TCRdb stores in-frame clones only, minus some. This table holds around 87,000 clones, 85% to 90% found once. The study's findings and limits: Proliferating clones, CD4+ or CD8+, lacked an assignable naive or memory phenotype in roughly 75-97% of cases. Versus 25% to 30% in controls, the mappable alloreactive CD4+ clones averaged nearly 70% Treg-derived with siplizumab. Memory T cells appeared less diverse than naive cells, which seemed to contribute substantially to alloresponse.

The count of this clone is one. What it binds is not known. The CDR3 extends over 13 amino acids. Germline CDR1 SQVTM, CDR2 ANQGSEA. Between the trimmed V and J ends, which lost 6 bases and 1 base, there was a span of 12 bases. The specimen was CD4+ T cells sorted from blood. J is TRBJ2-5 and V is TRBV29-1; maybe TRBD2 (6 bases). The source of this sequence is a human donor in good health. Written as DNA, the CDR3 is TGCAGCGTCGGAATAGCGGCCCAAGAGACCCAGTACTTC. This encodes CSVGIAAQETQYF.